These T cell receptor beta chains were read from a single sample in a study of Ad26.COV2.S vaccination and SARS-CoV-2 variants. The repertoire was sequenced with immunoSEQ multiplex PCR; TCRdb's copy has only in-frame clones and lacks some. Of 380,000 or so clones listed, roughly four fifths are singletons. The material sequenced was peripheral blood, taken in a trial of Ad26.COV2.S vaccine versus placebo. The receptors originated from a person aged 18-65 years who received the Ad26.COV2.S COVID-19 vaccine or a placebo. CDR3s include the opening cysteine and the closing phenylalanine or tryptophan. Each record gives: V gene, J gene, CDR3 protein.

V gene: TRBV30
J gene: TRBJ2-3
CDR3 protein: CAWSAGSTDTQYF

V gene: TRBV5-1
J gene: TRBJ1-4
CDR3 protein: CASSFGQGNEKLFF

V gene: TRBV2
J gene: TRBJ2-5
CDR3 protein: CASSEEGKGAPRYF

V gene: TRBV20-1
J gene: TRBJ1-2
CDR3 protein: CSAARQVYTF

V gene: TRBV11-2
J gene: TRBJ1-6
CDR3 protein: CASSLDSRDNSPLHF

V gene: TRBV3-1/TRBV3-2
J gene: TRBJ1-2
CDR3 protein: CASSQGTYGYTF

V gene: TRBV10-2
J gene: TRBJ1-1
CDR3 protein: CASSDKGFTEAFF

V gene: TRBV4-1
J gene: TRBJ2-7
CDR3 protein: CASSQDLGGAPPYEQYF

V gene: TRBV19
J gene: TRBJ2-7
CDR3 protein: CASATSGYTYEQYF

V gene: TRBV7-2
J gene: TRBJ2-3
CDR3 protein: CASSSAGDTQYF

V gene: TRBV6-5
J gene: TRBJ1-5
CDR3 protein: CASSYSTGDQPQHF

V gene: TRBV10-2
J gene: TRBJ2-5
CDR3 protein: CASSATSSGETQYF

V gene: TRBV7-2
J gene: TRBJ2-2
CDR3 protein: CASSSRAQNTGELFF

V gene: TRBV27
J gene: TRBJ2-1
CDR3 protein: CASSLGGRAGNEQFF

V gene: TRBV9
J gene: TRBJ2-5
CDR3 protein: CASSPGSGGIQTQYF

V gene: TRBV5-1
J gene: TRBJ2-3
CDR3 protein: CASSLGGQGGTQYF

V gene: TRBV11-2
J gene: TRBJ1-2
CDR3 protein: CASSAGTGGLYGYTF

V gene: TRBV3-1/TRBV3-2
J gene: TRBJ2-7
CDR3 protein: CASSDPGRQYF

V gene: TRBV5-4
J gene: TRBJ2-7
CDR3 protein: CASSIGQGEQYF

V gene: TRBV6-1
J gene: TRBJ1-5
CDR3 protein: CASSEFQGMGPQHF

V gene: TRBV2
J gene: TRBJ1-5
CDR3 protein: CASSAQGLGQPQHF

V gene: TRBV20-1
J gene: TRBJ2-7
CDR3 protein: CSAPGSDVQYF

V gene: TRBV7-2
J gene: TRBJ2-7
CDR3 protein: CASSFSAHSSYEQYF

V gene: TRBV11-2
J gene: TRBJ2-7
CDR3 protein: CASSPTTGATGEQYF

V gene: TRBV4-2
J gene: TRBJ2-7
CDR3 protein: CASSQDARAGYEQYF

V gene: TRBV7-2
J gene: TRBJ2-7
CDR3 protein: CASSLVTEKYF

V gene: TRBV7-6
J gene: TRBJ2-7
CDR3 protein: CASSLLAGEEQYF

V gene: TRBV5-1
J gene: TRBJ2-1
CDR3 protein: CASSLGGASNEQFF